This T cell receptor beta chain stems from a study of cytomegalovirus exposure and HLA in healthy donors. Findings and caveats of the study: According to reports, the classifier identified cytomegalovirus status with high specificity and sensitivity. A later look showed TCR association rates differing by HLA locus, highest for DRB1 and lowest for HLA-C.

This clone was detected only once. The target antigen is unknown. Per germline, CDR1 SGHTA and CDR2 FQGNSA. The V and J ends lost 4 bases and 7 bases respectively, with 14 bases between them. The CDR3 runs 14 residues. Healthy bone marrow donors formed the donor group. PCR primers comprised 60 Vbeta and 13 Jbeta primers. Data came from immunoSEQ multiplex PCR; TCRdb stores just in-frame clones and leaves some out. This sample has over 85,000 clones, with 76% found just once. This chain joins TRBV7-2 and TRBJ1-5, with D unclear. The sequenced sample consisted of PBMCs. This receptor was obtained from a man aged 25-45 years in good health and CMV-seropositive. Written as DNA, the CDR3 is TGTGCCAGCAGCTCCGATGCGGGAGTGCAGCCCCAGCATTTT. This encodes CASSSDAGVQPQHF.